One sample yielded the 21 T cell receptor beta chains listed below, sequenced in a study of yellow fever vaccine responses in identical twins (dated by TCRdb to the late 2010s). Receptor amplification or capture employed RT-PCR. TCRdb names Illumina HiSeq 2500 as the instrument used. TCRdb reprocessed the public reads (quality trimming at Q25 with fastp, clone calling with MiXCR) and kept in-frame beta chains. Identical CDR3 proteins give one entry, which carries the most common genes and DNA. The sample records fewer than 35,000 distinct CDR3 sequences, 60% of which are singletons. The ten largest account for about 4.6% of the sample. The sequences come from T cells from blood (PBMCs), unsorted or a sorted subset (not recorded which), collected before or after yellow fever vaccination (not recorded which). The receptors originated from a young woman who received the yellow fever vaccine. Donor details come from another sample of the same person, matched by shared clones.

This sequence joins TRBV11-1 and TRBJ1-1; no reliable D call. The germline V gene encodes CDR1 SGHAT and CDR2 FQDESV (reference sequence). This CDR3 spans 13 amino acids. V dropped 5 bases and J dropped 3 bases, with 10 bases sitting between them. CDR3 in DNA: TGTGCCAGCAGCCCTGGACTCTACACTGAAGCTTTCTTT. It yields the protein CASSPGLYTEAFF.

This chain links TRBV11-1 with TRBJ2-1, with 12 bases that match TRBD2. This CDR3 contains 16 residues. With V trimmed by 5 bases and J by 4 bases, 6 bases remained unmatched. Looked up from germline, CDR1 is SGHAT and CDR2 is FQDESV (reference sequence). The CDR3 DNA sequence: TGTGCCAGCAGCGTACTAGCGGGGGGCCATTACAATGAGCAGTTCTTC. It yields the protein CASSVLAGGHYNEQFF.

This clonotype was seen a handful of times. This sequence joins TRBV12-3 or TRBV12-4 and TRBJ2-3; a possible D gene is TRBD1 (5 bases). The CDR3 runs 13 residues. V was trimmed by 3 bases and J by 4 bases, leaving 8 bases between them. For the CDR3, the DNA is TGTGCCAGCAGTTTGGACAACCCAGATACGCAGTATTTT. This encodes CASSLDNPDTQYF.

This chain links TRBV29-1 with TRBJ2-1, with D perhaps being TRBD1 or TRBD2 (5 bases each). CDR1 and CDR2 from the germline V gene are SQVTM and ANQGSEA. V shed 7 bases and J shed 0 bases, with 19 bases lying between them. CDR3 length: 16 amino acids. CDR3 nucleotide sequence: TGCAGCGCCCAGGGTGGGGACCCAAGCTCCTACAATGAGCAGTTCTTC. It yields the protein CSAQGGDPSSYNEQFF.

This clonotype came up a few times. The chain carries TRBV6-1 and TRBJ1-3; D is possibly TRBD1 (5 bases). This CDR3 has 15 amino acids. From germline, CDR1 is MNHNS and CDR2 SASEGT. V gave up 1 base and J gave up 0 bases, with 7 bases separating them. CDR3 amino acids: CASSEGDGSGNTIYF. The CDR3 nucleotides read TGTGCCAGCAGTGAAGGGGACGGCTCTGGAAACACCATATATTTT.

This chain connects TRBV12-3 or TRBV12-4 to TRBJ2-3; 13 positions match TRBD2. The V and J ends lost 3 bases and 4 bases, in that order; junction bases with no gene match: 10. The CDR3 spans 18 residues. DNA of the CDR3: TGTGCCAGCAGTTTGGGACTGGGACTAGCGGGGCTCCCAGATACGCAGTATTTT. This sequence encodes CASSLGLGLAGLPDTQYF.

The chain combines TRBV12-3 or TRBV12-4 with TRBJ1-6; D is perhaps TRBD1 (5 bases). Trimming removed 3 bases from V and 7 bases from J, with 10 bases in between. The CDR3 length is 14 residues. The CDR3 nucleotides are TGTGCCAGCAGTTTGACAGATGGGAATTCACCCCTCCACTTT. Amino acids: CASSLTDGNSPLHF.

The chain is built from TRBV7-9 and TRBJ2-3, with 12 bases lining up with TRBD2. The J segment lost 4 bases and the V segment lost 5 bases, leaving 7 bases of the junction unmatched. The germline V gene has CDR1 SEHNR and CDR2 FQNEAQ (reference sequence). This CDR3 is built from 16 residues. Written as DNA, the CDR3 is TGTGCCAGCAGCGGGACTAGCGGGTTTTTGCCAGATACGCAGTATTTT. Amino acid sequence: CASSGTSGFLPDTQYF.

The rearrangement links TRBV15 to TRBJ1-4; a weak D match, TRBD1 (5 bases). Germline V gene sequence: CDR1 LNHNV, CDR2 YYDKDF (reference sequence). The CDR3 spans 16 residues. Trimming removed 0 bases at V and 5 bases at J, with 13 bases between. The CDR3 DNA reads as TGTGCCACCAGCAGAGATCGGAGGGGCGGAAATGAAAAACTGTTTTTT. Encoded protein: CATSRDRRGGNEKLFF.

V and J are TRBV11-1 and TRBJ2-2; 10 bases line up with TRBD2. Germline CDR1 SGHAT, CDR2 FQDESV (reference sequence). The CDR3 consists of 17 residues. V shed 5 bases and J 2 bases; nucleotides not matched to a gene: 8. CDR3 residues: CASSRTSGGGNTGELFF. DNA for the CDR3: TGTGCCAGCAGCCGGACTAGCGGAGGGGGAAACACCGGGGAGCTGTTTTTT.

The sample holds one count of this clonotype. V gene TRBV13 combines with J gene TRBJ1-2; D gene uncertain. This CDR3 comprises 13 residues. V lost 5 bases and J 1 base, leaving 8 bases between the germline ends. In germline, CDR1 is PRHDT, CDR2 FYEKMQ (reference sequence). The DNA for the CDR3 is TGTGCCAGCAGCGAGGACGGTAACTATGGCTACACCTTC. Translating it yields CASSEDGNYGYTF.

This clonotype was recorded once. The rearrangement links TRBV14 to TRBJ2-5, with no clear D. Deletions cut 1 base from V and 5 bases from J, with 5 bases between. This CDR3 is 12 amino acids long. Germline-derived CDR1 and CDR2 are SGHDN and FVKESK. The CDR3 nucleotides read TGTGCCAGCAGCCAAGTAGACGAGACCCAGTACTTC. Translated: CASSQVDETQYF. Together with reference TRBV14 and TRBJ2-5, the CDR3 gives the full variable domain: EAGVTQFPSHSVIEKGQTVTLRCDPISGHDNLYWYRRVMGKEIKFLLHFVKESKQDESGMPNNRFLAERTGGTYSTLKVQPAELEDSGVYFCASSQVDETQYFGPGTRLLVL.

This clonotype was seen just once. The chain links TRBV7-9 to TRBJ2-6; perhaps TRBD1 as D (6 bases). CDR1 and CDR2 (germline): SEHNR, FQNEAQ (reference sequence). The V gene lost 7 bases and the J gene lost 0 bases, with 10 bases spanning the gap. CDR3 size: 15 residues. The CDR3 nucleotides are TGTGCCAGCACCGAGGGGGTCTCTGGGGCCAACGTCCTGACTTTC. This gives the protein CASTEGVSGANVLTF.

The chain uses TRBV27 and TRBJ2-1; the D gene is possibly TRBD1 (6 bases). Germline V gene sequence: CDR1 MNHEY, CDR2 SMNVEV (reference sequence). The CDR3 loop spans 17 amino acids. The V end lost 5 bases, the J end lost 0 bases, and 17 bases lay between the germline ends. DNA of the CDR3: TGTGCCAGCAGTGCCACCATAGGGGGTCCCTCCTACAATGAGCAGTTCTTC. Translated: CASSATIGGPSYNEQFF.

The chain couples TRBV10-3 to TRBJ2-2; 11 positions match TRBD2. V gave up 2 bases and J gave up 2 bases; unmatched junction bases: 1. Germline assignment: CDR1 ENHRY and CDR2 SYGVKD. This CDR3 is built from 16 residues. Written as DNA, the CDR3 is TGTGCCATCAGTGAGGGACTAGCGGGCAACACCGGGGAGCTGTTTTTT. It yields the protein CAISEGLAGNTGELFF.

This clonotype has a handful of counts. The gene calls are TRBV10-2 and TRBJ2-5; the D is unclear. The CDR3 is made up of 13 amino acids. The germline CDR1 and CDR2 sequences are WSHSY and SAAADI. Trimming took off 4 bases at V and 4 bases at J, with 10 bases between the two ends. The CDR3 DNA follows: TGCGCCAGCAGTGCTCACATTGGAGAGACCCAGTACTTC. Protein sequence: CASSAHIGETQYF.

The chain carries TRBV24-1 and TRBJ2-2; no firm D call. V dropped 10 bases and J dropped 1 base, with 3 bases sitting between them. CDR3 length: 11 residues. The germline CDR1 and CDR2 sequences are KGHDR and SFDVKD. As DNA, the CDR3 is TGTGCCACGGGGAACACCGGGGAGCTGTTTTTT. Its protein is CATGNTGELFF.

J is TRBJ1-4 and V is TRBV5-5, with D tentatively TRBD1 (5 bases). Deletions cut 4 bases from V and 5 bases from J, with 18 bases between. The CDR3 contains 16 residues. Germline CDR1 SGHKS, CDR2 YYEKEE (reference sequence). The CDR3 is CASSPGMWGPNEKLFF. Written as DNA, the CDR3 is TGTGCCAGCAGCCCAGGGATGTGGGGCCCGAATGAAAAACTGTTTTTT.

The chain has TRBV18 and TRBJ2-1; D is ambiguous. The CDR3 totals 14 residues. Trimming shortened V by 5 bases and J by 3 bases, and 11 bases separated the two germline ends. Germline CDR1 and CDR2: KGHSH and LQKENI. Here the CDR3 DNA reads TGTGCCAGCTCATCCCAAAAAGTCTACAATGAGCAGTTCTTC. Translating it yields CASSSQKVYNEQFF.

This clonotype came up a few times. The chain uses TRBV2 and TRBJ1-3; D remains ambiguous. This CDR3 is built from 13 residues. Germline CDR1 reads SNHLY; CDR2 reads FYNNEI. V lost 6 bases and J 0 bases, leaving 6 bases between the germline ends. CDR3 residues: CASRADSGNTIYF. The CDR3 nucleotides read TGTGCCAGCAGGGCCGACTCTGGAAACACCATATATTTT.

This clonotype was detected only a few times. The rearrangement links TRBV2 to TRBJ2-1; the match to TRBD2 covers 7 bases. CDR3 length: 13 amino acids. CDR1 is SNHLY, CDR2 FYNNEI, per germline. Trimming cost V 8 bases and J 9 bases; bases outside gene matches: 10. CDR3 sequence (DNA): TGTGCCAGCTCCCTAGCGGAGGGGAGTGAGCAGTTCTTC. Its protein product is CASSLAEGSEQFF.